The 13 T cell receptor beta chains listed next were all sequenced from one sample in a study of T cells in Graves' hyperthyroidism and ophthalmopathy (dated by TCRdb to about 2019). The library was prepared using multiplex PCR. Sequencing was carried out with an Illumina HiSeq 2000. Amplification of TCR beta CDR3 regions was carried out from RNA transcripts. For the first round of RT-PCR on the TCR CDR3, the HTBI primer set was used together with the Qiagen OneStep RT-PCR kit. TCRdb trimmed the raw reads at Q25, called clones with MiXCR and kept productive beta chains. All rows with the same CDR3 protein become a single entry with the most common DNA and genes. The sample contains approximately 630,000 distinct CDR3 sequences, about 17% of them found a single time. 3.5% to 4% of the sample rests with the top ten. Specimen: blood. The receptors originated from a woman between 25 and 40 years old with Graves' hyperthyroidism.

The chain links TRBV10-3 to TRBJ2-1; D possibly corresponds to TRBD2 (5 bases). The CDR3 covers 12 residues. Per the germline V gene, CDR1 is ENHRY and CDR2 is SYGVKD. The V and J ends lost 5 bases and 5 bases respectively, with 7 bases between them. The CDR3 sequence: CAISRGNNEQFF. The CDR3 nucleotides read TGTGCCATCAGTCGGGGAAACAATGAGCAGTTCTTC.

This clonotype was observed many times. The V gene is TRBV28, the J gene TRBJ2-7; no clear D gene. Germline V gene lookup returns CDR1 MDHEN and CDR2 SYDVKM. V dropped 8 bases and J dropped 4 bases, with 12 bases sitting between them. CDR3 size: 12 residues. The CDR3, as DNA: TGTGCCAGCTCTGGCAAAGGGTACGAGCAGTACTTC. Translating it yields CASSGKGYEQYF.

As DNA, the CDR3 is TGTGCCAGCGGGGGGACAGTCTCCTACAATGAGCAGTTCTTC. This translates into CASGGTVSYNEQFF. The V gene is TRBV6-1, the J gene TRBJ2-1; TRBD1 might be the D (7 bases). V shed 8 bases and J shed 0 bases, with 11 bases lying between them. CDR1 is MNHNS and CDR2 is SASEGT in the germline V gene. The CDR3 covers 14 residues.

This clonotype was detected a few times. This sequence joins TRBV28 and TRBJ1-3, with 8 bases matching TRBD1. Germline-derived CDR1 and CDR2 are MDHEN and SYDVKM. The CDR3 is 16 residues long. The J segment lost 1 base and the V segment lost 1 base, leaving 3 bases of the junction unmatched. CDR3 amino acids: CASSLYQGASGNTIYF. The CDR3 coding sequence is TGTGCCAGCAGTTTATATCAGGGGGCATCTGGAAACACCATATATTTT.

This clonotype appeared many times. This rearrangement joins TRBV18 to TRBJ2-1, with D perhaps TRBD2 (5 bases). This CDR3 is 14 amino acids long. CDR1 and CDR2 from the germline V gene are KGHSH and LQKENI. Trimming left V 0 bases short and J 6 bases short, with 9 bases between. The DNA of the CDR3 is TGTGCCAGCTCACCACCCGTCCGGGGCAATGAGCAGTTCTTC. Its protein is CASSPPVRGNEQFF.

The V and J genes are TRBV19 and TRBJ2-1; D is unclear. V lost 9 bases and J 5 bases, leaving 23 bases between the germline ends. The CDR3 length is 16 residues. CDR1 LNHDA and CDR2 SQIVND come from the germline V gene (reference sequence). CDR3 protein: CASRKTLSLFHNEQFF. CDR3 coding DNA: TGTGCCAGCCGAAAAACCCTTAGTTTGTTCCACAATGAGCAGTTCTTC. Looking up the rest from reference TRBV19 and TRBJ2-1 gives the full variable domain: DGGITQSPKYLFRKEGQNVTLSCEQNLNHDAMYWYRQDPGQGLRLIYYSQIVNDFQKGDIAEGYSVSREKKESFPLTVTSAQKNPTAFYLCASRKTLSLFHNEQFFGPGTRLTVL.

The chain joins TRBV14 to TRBJ2-2; D might be TRBD1 or TRBD2, each matching 6 bases. The ends were cut back, 5 bases at V and 5 bases at J, with 21 bases in the middle. Germline V gene data show CDR1 as SGHDN and CDR2 as FVKESK. CDR3 size: 17 residues. CDR3 coding DNA: TGTGCCAGCAGCTTGAAGGGGGGAATGGTGAGAACCGGGGAGCTGTTTTTT. Its protein product is CASSLKGGMVRTGELFF.

This clonotype was detected ten times or more. This chain joins TRBV5-1 and TRBJ2-1, with a tentative D call TRBD2 (6 bases). Between the trimmed V and J ends, which lost 6 bases and 7 bases, there was a span of 23 bases. This CDR3 has 16 residues. CDR1 and CDR2 (germline): SGHRS, YFSETQ. The CDR3 DNA follows: TGCGCCAGCACCTCTTTCTTTGGAGGGCCGGGAAATGAGCAGTTCTTC. As protein: CASTSFFGGPGNEQFF.

The V and J genes are TRBV20-1 and TRBJ1-1; D possibly corresponds to TRBD1 (5 bases). Trimming removed 4 bases at V and 12 bases at J, with 21 bases between. The germline CDR1 and CDR2 sequences are DFQATT and SNEGSKA (reference sequence). CDR3 size: 13 residues. CDR3 nucleotide sequence: TGCAGTGCTATCGCCCTCTTTAGGGGACTCCCTTTCTTT. Amino acid sequence: CSAIALFRGLPFF.

As regards this clonotype: A much more abundant neighbour one base away suggests this may be a read error. The J gene is TRBJ2-1, the V gene TRBV2, with a tentative D call TRBD2 (7 bases). From germline, CDR1 is SNHLY and CDR2 FYNNEI. Trimming removed 10 bases from V and 1 base from J, with 20 bases in between. The CDR3 contains 16 residues. The CDR3 loop reads CANREGLKISYNEQFF. The CDR3 DNA is TGTGCCAACAGGGAGGGACTGAAAATATCCTACAATGAGCAGTTCTTC.

This clonotype was seen repeatedly, ten times or more. This chain connects TRBV28 to TRBJ2-7; 8 bases are shared with TRBD2. CDR1 is MDHEN and CDR2 is SYDVKM in the germline V gene. CDR3 size: 16 residues. The ends lost 5 bases at V and 0 bases at J; junction bases unmatched: 9. In DNA form, the CDR3 reads TGTGCCAGCAGTCTCACTAGCGGCCAAAGCTCCTACGAGCAGTACTTC. Protein: CASSLTSGQSSYEQYF.

The chain employs TRBV7-2 and TRBJ1-2, with D uncertain. This CDR3 contains 10 residues. Germline-derived CDR1 and CDR2 are SGHTA and FQGNSA. Trimming removed 1 base at V and 13 bases at J, with 7 bases between. The CDR3 DNA sequence: TGTGCCAGCAGCTTAGAGGTATTCACCTTC. It specifies CASSLEVFTF.

There are many counts of this clonotype. The V gene is TRBV6-2 or TRBV6-3, the J gene TRBJ2-7; tentative D call: TRBD2 (5 bases). In germline, CDR1 is MNHEY, CDR2 SVGEGT. V was shortened by 3 bases and J by 3 bases, with 15 bases between the two germline ends. This CDR3 is 15 amino acids long. The CDR3 here is CASSYFRGENYEQYF. In DNA, the CDR3 is TGTGCCAGCAGTTATTTTCGGGGAGAGAACTACGAGCAGTACTTC.